This TCR beta chain was identified in a study of response to subunit inactivated influenza vaccine. Trimming removed 6 bases from V and 4 bases from J; junction bases left unmatched: 8. Germline CDR1 reads MNHEY; CDR2 reads SMNVEV (reference sequence). This CDR3 comprises 14 residues. This clonotype was counted a few times. TCRdb recomputed calls from the RT-PCR reads with MiXCR, one row per CDR3 protein. In the table there are hundreds of thousands of distinct CDR3 sequences, about 11% of which are singletons. This sample also belongs to another study, concerning T cells expressing NK-cell markers. Turning to that study: The TCR beta cDNA came from 5'RACE template switching with UMIs. The same clonotypes also predominated in the CD3+CD56-NKG2C+ fraction of a handful of donors. It remained uncertain whether the expanded NKG2C+ T cell clones were specific for HCMV antigens.

The input for sequencing was PBMCs from blood, taken on the day of vaccination. V gene TRBV27 combines with J gene TRBJ2-7, with TRBD2 matching over 8 bases. The clonotype comes from a man aged 50 to 60 who received an inactivated influenza vaccine. CDR3 DNA: TGTGCCAGCAGCACTTCGGGGACTAGGTACGAGCAGTACTTC. Amino acids: CASSTSGTRYEQYF.